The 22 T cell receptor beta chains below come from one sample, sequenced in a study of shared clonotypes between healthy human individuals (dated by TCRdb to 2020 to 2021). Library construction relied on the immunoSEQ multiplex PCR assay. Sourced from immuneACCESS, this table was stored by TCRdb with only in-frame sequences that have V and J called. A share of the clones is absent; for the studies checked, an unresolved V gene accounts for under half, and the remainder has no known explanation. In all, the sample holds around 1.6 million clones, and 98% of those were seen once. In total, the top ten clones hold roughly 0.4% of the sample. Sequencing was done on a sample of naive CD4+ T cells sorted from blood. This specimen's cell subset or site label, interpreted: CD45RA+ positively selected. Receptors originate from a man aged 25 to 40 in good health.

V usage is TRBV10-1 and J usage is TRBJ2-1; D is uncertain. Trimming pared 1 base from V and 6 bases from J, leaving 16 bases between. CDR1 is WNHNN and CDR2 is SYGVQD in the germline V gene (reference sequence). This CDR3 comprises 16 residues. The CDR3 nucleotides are TGCGCCAGCAGTGAGTGGTCCGGGTTGGCCCCCAATGAGCAGTTCTTC. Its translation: CASSEWSGLAPNEQFF.

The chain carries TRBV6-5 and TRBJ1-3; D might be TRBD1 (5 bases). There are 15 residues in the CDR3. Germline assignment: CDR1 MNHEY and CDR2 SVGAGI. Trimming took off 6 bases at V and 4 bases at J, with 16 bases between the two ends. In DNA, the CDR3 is TGTGCCAGCAGGCGCGGAGGGGTTTCGGGAAACACCATATATTTT. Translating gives CASRRGGVSGNTIYF.

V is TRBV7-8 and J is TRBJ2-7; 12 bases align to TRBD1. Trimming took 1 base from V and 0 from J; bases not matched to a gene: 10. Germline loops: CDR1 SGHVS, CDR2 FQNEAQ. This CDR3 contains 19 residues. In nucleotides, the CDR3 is TGTGCCAGCAGCTTAGGCCGGGACAGGGGGCGTATAAGCTCCTACGAGCAGTACTTC. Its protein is CASSLGRDRGRISSYEQYF. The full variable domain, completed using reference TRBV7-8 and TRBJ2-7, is GAGVSQSPRYKVAKRGQDVALRCDPISGHVSLFWYQQALGQGPEFLTYFQNEAQLDKSGLPSDRFFAERPEGSVSTLKIQRTQQEDSAVYLCASSLGRDRGRISSYEQYFGPGTRLTVT.

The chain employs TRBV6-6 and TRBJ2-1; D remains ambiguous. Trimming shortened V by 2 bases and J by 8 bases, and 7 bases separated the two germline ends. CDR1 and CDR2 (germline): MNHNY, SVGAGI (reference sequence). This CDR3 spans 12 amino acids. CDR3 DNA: TGTGCCAGCAGTTACATTGTGGATGAGCAGTTCTTC. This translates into CASSYIVDEQFF.

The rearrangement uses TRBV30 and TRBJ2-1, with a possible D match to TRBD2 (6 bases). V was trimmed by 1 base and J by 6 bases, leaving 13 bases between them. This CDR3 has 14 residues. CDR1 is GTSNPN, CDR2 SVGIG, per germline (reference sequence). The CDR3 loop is CAWSGGVLVNEQFF. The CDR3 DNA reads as TGTGCCTGGAGTGGGGGGGTGCTAGTCAATGAGCAGTTCTTC.

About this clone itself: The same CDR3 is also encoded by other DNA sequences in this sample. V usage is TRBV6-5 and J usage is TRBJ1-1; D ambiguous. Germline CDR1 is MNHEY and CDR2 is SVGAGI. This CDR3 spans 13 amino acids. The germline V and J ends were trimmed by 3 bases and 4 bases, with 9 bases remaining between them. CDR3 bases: TGTGCCAGCAGTTATCGAGGAATCACTGAAGCTTTCTTT. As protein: CASSYRGITEAFF.

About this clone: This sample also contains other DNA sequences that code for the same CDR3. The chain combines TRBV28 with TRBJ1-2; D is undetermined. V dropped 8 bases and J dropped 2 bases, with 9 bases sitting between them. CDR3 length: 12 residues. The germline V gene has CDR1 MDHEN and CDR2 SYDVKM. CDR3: CASLNGNYGYTF. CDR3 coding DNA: TGTGCCAGCTTGAACGGGAACTATGGCTACACCTTC.

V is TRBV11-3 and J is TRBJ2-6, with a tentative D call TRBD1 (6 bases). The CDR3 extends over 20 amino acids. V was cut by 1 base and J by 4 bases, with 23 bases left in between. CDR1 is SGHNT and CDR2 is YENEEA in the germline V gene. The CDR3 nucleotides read TGTGCCAGCAGCTTAGTCCTCTCAGGGGCTACCGGGATGGGGGCCAACGTCCTGACTTTC. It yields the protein CASSLVLSGATGMGANVLTF.

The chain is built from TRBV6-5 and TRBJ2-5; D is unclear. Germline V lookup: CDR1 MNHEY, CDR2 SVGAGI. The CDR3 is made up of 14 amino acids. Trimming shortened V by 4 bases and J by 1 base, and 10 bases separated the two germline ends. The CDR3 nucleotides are TGTGCCAGCAGTTCGGACCGAACCCAAGAGACCCAGTACTTC. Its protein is CASSSDRTQETQYF.

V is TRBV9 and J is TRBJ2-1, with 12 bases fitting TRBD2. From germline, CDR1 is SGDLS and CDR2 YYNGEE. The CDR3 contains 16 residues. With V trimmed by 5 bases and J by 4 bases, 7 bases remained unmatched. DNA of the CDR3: TGTGCCAGCAGTGAAGAGGGACTAGCGGGTTACAATGAGCAGTTCTTC. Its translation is CASSEEGLAGYNEQFF.

The CDR3 loop reads CASSQSVGAGKNIQYF. The CDR3 DNA sequence: TGCGCCAGCAGTCAATCGGTGGGGGCTGGCAAAAACATTCAGTACTTC. This chain joins TRBV23-1 and TRBJ2-4, with a weak D call TRBD1 (6 bases). TRBV23-1 is given ORF status, its function remaining uncertain. The CDR3 contains 16 residues. V was pared by 0 bases and J by 3 bases, with 12 bases between.

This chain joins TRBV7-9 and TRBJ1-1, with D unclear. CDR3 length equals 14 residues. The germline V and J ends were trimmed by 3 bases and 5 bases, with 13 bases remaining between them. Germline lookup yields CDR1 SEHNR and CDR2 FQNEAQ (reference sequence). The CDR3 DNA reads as TGTGCCAGCAGCTTTCGGATTTCCGGAACTGAAGCTTTCTTT. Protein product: CASSFRISGTEAFF.

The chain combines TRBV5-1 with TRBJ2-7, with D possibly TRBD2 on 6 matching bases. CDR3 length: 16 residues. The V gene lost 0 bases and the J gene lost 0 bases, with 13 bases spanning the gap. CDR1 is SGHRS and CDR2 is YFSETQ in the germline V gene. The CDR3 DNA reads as TGCGCCAGCAGCTTGGCCGGGGACTGGAGCTCCTACGAGCAGTACTTC. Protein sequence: CASSLAGDWSSYEQYF.

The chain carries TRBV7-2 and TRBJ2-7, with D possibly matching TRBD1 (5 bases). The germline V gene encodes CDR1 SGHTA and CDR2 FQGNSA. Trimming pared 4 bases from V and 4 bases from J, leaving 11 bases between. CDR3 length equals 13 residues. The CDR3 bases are TGTGCCAGCAGCTCACTTACAGGATACGAGCAGTACTTC. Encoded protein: CASSSLTGYEQYF.

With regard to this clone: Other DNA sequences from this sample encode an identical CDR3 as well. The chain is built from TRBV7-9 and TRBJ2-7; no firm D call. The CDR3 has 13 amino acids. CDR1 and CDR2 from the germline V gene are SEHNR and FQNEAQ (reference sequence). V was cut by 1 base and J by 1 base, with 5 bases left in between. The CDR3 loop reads CASSLEVSYEQYF. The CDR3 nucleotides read TGTGCCAGCAGCTTAGAGGTTTCCTACGAGCAGTACTTC.

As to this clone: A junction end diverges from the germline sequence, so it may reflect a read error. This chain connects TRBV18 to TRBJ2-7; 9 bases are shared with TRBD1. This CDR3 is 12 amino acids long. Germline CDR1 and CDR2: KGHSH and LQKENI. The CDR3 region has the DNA TGTGCCAGCTCACCAGGCCGGGACAGGGTATCGTTC. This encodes CASSPGRDRVSF.

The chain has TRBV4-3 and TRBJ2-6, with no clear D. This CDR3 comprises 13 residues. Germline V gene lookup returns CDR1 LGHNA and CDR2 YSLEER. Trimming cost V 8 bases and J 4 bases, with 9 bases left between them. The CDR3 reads CASRRVGANVLTF. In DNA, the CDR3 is TGCGCCAGCCGCCGGGTGGGGGCCAACGTCCTGACTTTC.

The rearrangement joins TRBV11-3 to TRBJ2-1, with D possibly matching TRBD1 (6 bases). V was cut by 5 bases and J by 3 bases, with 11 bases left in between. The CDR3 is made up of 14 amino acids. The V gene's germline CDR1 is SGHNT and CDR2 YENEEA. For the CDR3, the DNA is TGTGCCAGCAGCCACACGGACAGCTACAATGAGCAGTTCTTC. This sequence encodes CASSHTDSYNEQFF.

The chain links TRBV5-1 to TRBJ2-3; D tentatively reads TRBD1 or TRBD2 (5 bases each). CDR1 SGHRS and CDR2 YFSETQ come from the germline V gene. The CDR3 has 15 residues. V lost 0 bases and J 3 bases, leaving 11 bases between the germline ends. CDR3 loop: CASSLVRGTTDTQYF. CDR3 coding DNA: TGCGCCAGCAGCTTGGTCCGGGGCACAACAGATACGCAGTATTTT.

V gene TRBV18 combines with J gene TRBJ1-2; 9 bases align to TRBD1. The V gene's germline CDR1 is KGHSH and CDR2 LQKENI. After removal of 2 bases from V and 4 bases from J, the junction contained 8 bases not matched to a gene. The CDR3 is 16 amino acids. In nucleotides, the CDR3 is TGTGCCAGCTCACCAGTCGTCGGGACAGGGTTCTATGGCTACACCTTC. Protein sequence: CASSPVVGTGFYGYTF. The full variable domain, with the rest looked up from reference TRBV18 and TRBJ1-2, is NAGVMQNPRHLVRRRGQEARLRCSPMKGHSHVYWYRQLPEEGLKFMVYLQKENIIDESGMPKERFSAEFPKEGPSILRIQQVVRGDSAAYFCASSPVVGTGFYGYTFGSGTRLTVV.

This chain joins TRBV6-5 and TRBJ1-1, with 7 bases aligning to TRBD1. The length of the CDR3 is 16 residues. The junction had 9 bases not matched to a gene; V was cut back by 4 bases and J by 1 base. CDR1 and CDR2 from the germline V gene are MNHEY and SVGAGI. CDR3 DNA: TGTGCCAGCAGTTTACAAACAGGGGCCAAGAACACTGAAGCTTTCTTT. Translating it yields CASSLQTGAKNTEAFF.

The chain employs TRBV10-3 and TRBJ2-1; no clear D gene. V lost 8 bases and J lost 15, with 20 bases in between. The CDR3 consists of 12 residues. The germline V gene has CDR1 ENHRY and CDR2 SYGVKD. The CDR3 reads CAIGWSLEARFF. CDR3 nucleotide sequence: TGTGCCATCGGTTGGAGTCTCGAGGCTCGGTTCTTC.